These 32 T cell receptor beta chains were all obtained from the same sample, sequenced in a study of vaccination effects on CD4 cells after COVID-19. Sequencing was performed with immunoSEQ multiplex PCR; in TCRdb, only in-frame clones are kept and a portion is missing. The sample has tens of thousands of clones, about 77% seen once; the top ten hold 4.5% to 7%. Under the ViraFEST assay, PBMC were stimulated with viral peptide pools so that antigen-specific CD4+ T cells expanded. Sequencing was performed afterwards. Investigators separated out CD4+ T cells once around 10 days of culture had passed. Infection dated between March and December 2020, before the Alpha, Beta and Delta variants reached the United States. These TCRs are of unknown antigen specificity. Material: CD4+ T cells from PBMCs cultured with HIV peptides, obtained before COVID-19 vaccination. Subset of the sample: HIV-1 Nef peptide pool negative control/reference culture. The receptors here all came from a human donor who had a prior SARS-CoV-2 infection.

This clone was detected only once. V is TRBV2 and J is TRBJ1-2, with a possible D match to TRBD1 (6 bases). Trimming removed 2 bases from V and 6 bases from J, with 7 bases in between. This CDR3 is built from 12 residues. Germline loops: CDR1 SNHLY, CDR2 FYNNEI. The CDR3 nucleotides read TGTGCCAGCAGTGAAACAGGGCATGGCTACACCTTC. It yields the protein CASSETGHGYTF.

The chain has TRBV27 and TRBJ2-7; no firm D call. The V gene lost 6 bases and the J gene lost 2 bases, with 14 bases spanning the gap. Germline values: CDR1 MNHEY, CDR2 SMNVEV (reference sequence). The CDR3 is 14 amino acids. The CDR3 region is CASRTLYGAYEQYF. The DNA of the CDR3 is TGTGCCAGCAGGACCCTTTATGGGGCCTACGAGCAGTACTTC.

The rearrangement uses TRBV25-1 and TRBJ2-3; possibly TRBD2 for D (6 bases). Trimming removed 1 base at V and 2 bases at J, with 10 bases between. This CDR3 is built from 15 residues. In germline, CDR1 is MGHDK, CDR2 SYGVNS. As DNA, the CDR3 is TGTGCCAGCAGTGAATTTAGCGGCAACACAGATACGCAGTATTTT. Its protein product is CASSEFSGNTDTQYF.

In nucleotides, the CDR3 is TGTGCCAGCAGCTCCCAAGGTGTGTGGGGGGCGACGAACACTGAAGCTTTCTTT. It encodes CASSSQGVWGATNTEAFF. This chain joins TRBV11-3 and TRBJ1-1, with D perhaps TRBD1 (6 bases). The CDR3 length is 18 residues. V was pared by 4 bases and J by 1 base, with 22 bases between. Germline V gene data show CDR1 as SGHNT and CDR2 as YENEEA. Full variable domain (remainder filled in from reference TRBV11-3 and TRBJ1-1): EAGVVQSPRYKIIEKKQPVAFWCNPISGHNTLYWYLQNLGQGPELLIRYENEEAVDDSQLPKDRFSAERLKGVDSTLKIQPAELGDSAVYLCASSSQGVWGATNTEAFFGQGTRLTVV.

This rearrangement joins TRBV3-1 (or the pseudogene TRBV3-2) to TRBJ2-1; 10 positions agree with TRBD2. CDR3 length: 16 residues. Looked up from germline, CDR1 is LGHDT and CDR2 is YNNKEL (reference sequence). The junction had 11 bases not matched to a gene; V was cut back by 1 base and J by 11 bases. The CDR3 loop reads CASSQATSGQAMKQFF. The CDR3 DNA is TGTGCCAGCAGCCAAGCGACTAGCGGGCAAGCCATGAAGCAGTTCTTC.

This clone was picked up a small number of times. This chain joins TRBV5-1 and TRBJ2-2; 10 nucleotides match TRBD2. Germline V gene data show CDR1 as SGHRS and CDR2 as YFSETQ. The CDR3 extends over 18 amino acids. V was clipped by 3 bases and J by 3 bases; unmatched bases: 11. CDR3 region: CASSWEYSGGRYTGELFF. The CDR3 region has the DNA TGCGCCAGCAGCTGGGAGTATAGCGGGGGGCGTTACACCGGGGAGCTGTTTTTT.

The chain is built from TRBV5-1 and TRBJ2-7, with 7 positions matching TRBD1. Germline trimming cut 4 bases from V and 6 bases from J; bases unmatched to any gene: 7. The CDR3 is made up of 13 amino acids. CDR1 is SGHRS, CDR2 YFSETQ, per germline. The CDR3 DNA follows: TGCGCCAGCAGCCAAAGACAGGGCGGCGAGCAGTACTTC. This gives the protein CASSQRQGGEQYF.

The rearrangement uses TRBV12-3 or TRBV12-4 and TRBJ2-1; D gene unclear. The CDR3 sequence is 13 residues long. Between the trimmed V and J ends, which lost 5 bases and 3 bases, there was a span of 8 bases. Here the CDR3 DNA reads TGTGCCAGCAGTCGAGACATCTACAATGAGCAGTTCTTC. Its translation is CASSRDIYNEQFF.

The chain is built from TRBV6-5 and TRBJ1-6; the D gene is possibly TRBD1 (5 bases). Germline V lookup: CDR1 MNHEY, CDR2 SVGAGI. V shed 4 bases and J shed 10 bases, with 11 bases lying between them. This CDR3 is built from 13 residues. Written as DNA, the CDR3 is TGTGCCAGCAGTTCCGACAGTGAATCACCCCTCCACTTT. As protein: CASSSDSESPLHF.

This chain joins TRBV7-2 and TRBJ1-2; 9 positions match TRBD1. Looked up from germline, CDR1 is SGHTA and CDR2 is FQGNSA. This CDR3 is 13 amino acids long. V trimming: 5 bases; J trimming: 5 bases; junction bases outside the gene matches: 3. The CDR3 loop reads CASSHGQGYGYTF. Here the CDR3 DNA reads TGTGCCAGCAGCCACGGACAGGGGTATGGCTACACCTTC.

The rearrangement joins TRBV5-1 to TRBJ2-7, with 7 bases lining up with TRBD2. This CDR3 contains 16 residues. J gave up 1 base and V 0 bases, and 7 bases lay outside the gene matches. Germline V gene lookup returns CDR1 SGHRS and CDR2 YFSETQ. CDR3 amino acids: CASSLDWGGSSYEQYF. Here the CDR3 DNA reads TGCGCCAGCAGCTTGGATTGGGGGGGAAGTTCCTACGAGCAGTACTTC. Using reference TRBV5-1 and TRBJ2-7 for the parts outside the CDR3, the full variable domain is KAGVTQTPRYLIKTRGQQVTLSCSPISGHRSVSWYQQTPGQGLQFLFEYFSETQRNKGNFPGRFSGRQFSNSRSEMNVSTLELGDSALYLCASSLDWGGSSYEQYFGPGTRLTVT.

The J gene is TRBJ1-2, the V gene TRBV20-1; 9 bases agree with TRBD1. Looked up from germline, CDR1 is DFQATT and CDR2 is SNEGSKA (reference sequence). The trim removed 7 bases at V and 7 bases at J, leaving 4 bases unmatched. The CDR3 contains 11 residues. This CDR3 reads CSGDREGGYTF. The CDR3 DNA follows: TGCAGTGGGGACAGGGAAGGTGGCTACACCTTC.

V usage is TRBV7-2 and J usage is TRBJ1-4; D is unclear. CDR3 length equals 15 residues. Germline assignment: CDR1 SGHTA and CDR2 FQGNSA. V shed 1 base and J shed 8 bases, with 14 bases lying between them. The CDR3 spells CASSLVPDGSEKLFF. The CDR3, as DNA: TGTGCCAGCAGCTTAGTACCCGACGGATCAGAAAAACTGTTTTTT.

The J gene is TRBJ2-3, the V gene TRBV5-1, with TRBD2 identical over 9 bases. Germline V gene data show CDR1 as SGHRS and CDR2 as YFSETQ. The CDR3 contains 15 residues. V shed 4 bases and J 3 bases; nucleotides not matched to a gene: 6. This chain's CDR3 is CASSGTSSSTDTQYF. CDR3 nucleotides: TGCGCCAGCAGCGGGACTAGCTCATCAACAGATACGCAGTATTTT.

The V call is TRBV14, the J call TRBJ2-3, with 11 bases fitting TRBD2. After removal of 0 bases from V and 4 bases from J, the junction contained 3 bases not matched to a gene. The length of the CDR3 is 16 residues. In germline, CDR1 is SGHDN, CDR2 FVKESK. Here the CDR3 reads CASSQDLLAGADTQYF. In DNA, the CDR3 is TGTGCCAGCAGCCAAGATTTACTAGCGGGAGCAGATACGCAGTATTTT.

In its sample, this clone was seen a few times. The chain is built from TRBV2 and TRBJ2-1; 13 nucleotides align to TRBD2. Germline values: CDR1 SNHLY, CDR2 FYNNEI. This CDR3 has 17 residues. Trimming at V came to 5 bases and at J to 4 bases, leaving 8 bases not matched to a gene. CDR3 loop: CASSYSGLAGVYNEQFF. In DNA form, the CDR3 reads TGTGCCAGCAGTTATAGTGGACTAGCGGGGGTGTACAATGAGCAGTTCTTC. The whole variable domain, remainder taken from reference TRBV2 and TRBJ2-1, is EPEVTQTPSHQVTQMGQEVILRCVPISNHLYFYWYRQILGQKVEFLVSFYNNEISEKSEIFDDQFSVERPDGSNFTLKIRSTKLEDSAMYFCASSYSGLAGVYNEQFFGPGTRLTVL.

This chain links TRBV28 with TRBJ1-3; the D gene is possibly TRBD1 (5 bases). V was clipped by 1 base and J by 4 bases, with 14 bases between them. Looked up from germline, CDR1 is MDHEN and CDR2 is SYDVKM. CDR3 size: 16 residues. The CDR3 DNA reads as TGTGCCAGCAGTTTATTGGGGACTTTAACCGGAAACACCATATATTTT. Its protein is CASSLLGTLTGNTIYF.

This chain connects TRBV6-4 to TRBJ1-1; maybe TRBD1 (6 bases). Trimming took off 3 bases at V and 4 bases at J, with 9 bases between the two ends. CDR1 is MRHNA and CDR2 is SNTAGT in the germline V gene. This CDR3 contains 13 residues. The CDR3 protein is CASSEARGTEAFF. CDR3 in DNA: TGTGCCAGCAGTGAGGCCAGGGGCACTGAAGCTTTCTTT.

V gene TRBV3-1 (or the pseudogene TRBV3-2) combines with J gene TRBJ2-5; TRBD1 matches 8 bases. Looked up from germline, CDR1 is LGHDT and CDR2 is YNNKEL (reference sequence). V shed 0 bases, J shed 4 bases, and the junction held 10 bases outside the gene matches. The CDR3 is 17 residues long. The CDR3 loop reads CASSQEGQGAAGETQYF. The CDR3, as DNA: TGTGCCAGCAGCCAAGAGGGGCAGGGGGCGGCGGGAGAGACCCAGTACTTC.

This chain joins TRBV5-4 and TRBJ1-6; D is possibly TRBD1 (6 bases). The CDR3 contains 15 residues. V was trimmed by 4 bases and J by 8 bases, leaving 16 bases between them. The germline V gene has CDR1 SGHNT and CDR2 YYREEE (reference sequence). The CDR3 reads CASSGPGGRDSPLHF. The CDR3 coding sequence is TGTGCCAGCAGCGGACCCGGGGGCAGGGATTCACCCCTCCACTTT.

In DNA, the CDR3 is TGTGCCAGCAGCTCGACCTACGGGGGAAACACCATATATTTT. Its protein is CASSSTYGGNTIYF. The chain recombines TRBV7-8 with TRBJ1-3, with D uncertain. This CDR3 is 14 amino acids long. V dropped 4 bases and J dropped 4 bases, with 11 bases sitting between them. CDR1 is SGHVS, CDR2 FQNEAQ, per germline.

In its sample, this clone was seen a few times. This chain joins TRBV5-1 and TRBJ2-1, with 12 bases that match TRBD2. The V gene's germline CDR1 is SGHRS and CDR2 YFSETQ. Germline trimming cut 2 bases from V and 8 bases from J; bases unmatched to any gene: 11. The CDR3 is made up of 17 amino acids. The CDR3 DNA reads TGCGCCAGCAGCTTCCGGGCCGGGACTAGCGGGCGTGATGAGCAGTTCTTC. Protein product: CASSFRAGTSGRDEQFF.

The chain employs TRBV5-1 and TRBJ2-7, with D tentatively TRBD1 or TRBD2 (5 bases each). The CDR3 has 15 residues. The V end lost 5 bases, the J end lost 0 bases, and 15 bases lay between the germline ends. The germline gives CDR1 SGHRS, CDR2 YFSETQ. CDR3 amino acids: CASRPGTGSSYEQYF. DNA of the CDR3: TGCGCCAGCAGACCCGGGACGGGAAGCTCCTACGAGCAGTACTTC. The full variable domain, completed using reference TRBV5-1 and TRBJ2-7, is KAGVTQTPRYLIKTRGQQVTLSCSPISGHRSVSWYQQTPGQGLQFLFEYFSETQRNKGNFPGRFSGRQFSNSRSEMNVSTLELGDSALYLCASRPGTGSSYEQYFGPGTRLTVT.

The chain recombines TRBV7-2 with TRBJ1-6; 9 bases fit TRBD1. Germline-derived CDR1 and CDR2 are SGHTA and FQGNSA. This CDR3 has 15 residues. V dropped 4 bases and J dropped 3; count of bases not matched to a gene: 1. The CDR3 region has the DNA TGTGCCAGCAGCTGGGACAGGGACTATAATTCACCCCTCCACTTT. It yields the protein CASSWDRDYNSPLHF. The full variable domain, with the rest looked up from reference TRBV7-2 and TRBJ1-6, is GAGVSQSPSNKVTEKGKDVELRCDPISGHTALYWYRQSLGQGLEFLIYFQGNSAPDKSGLPSDRFSAERTGGSVSTLTIQRTQQEDSAVYLCASSWDRDYNSPLHFGNGTRLTVT.

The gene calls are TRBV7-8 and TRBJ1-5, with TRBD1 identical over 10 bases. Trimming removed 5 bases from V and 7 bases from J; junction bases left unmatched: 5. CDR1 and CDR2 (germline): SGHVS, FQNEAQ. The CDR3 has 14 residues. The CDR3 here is CASSRDRGQQPQHF. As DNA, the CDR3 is TGTGCCAGCAGCAGGGACAGGGGTCAGCAGCCCCAGCATTTT.

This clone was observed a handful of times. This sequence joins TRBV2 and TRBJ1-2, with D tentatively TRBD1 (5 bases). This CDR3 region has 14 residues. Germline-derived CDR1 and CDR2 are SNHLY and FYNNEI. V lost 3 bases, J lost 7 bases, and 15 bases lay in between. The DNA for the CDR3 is TGTGCCAGCAGTGAGCAGGGTTATGGAAGTGGCTACACCTTC. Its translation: CASSEQGYGSGYTF. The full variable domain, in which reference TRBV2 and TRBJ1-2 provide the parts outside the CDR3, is EPEVTQTPSHQVTQMGQEVILRCVPISNHLYFYWYRQILGQKVEFLVSFYNNEISEKSEIFDDQFSVERPDGSNFTLKIRSTKLEDSAMYFCASSEQGYGSGYTFGSGTRLTVV.

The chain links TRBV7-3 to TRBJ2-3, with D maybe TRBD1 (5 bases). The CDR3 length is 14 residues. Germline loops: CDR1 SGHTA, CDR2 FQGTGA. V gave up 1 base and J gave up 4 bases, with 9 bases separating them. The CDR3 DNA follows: TGTGCCAGCAGCTTAAGCCAGGGTGCAGATACGCAGTATTTT. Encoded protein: CASSLSQGADTQYF.

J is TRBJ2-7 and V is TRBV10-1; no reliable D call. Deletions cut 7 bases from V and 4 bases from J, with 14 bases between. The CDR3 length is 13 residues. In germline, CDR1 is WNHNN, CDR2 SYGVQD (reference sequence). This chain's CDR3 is CASTRHRAYEQYF. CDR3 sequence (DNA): TGCGCCAGCACCCGACATCGGGCGTACGAGCAGTACTTC.

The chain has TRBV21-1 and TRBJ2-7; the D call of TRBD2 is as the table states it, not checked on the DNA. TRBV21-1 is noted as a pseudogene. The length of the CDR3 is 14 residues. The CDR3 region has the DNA TGTGCCAGACGGAAACTAGCGGGAGAGCGCGAGCAGTACTTC. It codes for CARRKLAGEREQYF.

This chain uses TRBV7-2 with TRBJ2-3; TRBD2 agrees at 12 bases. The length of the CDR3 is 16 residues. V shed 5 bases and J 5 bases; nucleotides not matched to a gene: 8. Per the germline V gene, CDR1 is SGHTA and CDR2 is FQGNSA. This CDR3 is CASSPSLAGGQDTQYF. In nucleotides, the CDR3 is TGTGCCAGCAGCCCGTCCCTAGCGGGGGGGCAAGATACGCAGTATTTT.

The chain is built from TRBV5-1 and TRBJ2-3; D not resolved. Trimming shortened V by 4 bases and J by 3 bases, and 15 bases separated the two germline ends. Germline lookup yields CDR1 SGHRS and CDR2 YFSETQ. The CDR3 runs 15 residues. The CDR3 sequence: CASSPNIGRTDTQYF. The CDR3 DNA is TGCGCCAGCAGCCCCAACATCGGTCGGACAGATACGCAGTATTTT.

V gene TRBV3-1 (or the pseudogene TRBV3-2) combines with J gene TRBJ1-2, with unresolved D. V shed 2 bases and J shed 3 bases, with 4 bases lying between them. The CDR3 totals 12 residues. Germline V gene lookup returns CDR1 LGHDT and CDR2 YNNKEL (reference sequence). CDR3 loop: CASSQSDYGYTF. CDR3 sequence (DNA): TGTGCCAGCAGCCAATCGGACTATGGCTACACCTTC.